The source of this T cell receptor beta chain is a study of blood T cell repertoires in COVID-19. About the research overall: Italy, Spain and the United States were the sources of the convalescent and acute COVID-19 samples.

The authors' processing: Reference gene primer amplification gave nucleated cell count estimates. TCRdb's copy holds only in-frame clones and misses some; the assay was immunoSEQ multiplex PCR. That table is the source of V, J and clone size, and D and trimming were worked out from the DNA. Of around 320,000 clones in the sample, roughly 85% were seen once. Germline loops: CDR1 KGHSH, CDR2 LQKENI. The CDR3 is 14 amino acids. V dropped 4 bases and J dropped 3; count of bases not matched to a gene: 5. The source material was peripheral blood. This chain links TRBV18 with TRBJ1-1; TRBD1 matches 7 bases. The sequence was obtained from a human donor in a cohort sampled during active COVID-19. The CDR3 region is CASSLRQGDTEAFF. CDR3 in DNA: TGTGCCAGCTCACTCAGGCAGGGGGACACTGAAGCTTTCTTT.